This T cell receptor (beta chain) appears in the sequencing data of a study of T cells in Graves' hyperthyroidism and ophthalmopathy (dated by TCRdb to about 2019). For the wider study: TCR V-J signatures able to tell the groups apart were searched for in a discovery cohort of 100 patients, of whom more than 40 had Graves' ophthalmopathy and roughly 57 had stable Graves' hyperthyroidism. An independent validation cohort of around 20 hyperthyroidism patients and about 15 patients who later progressed to ophthalmopathy tested prospective prediction of ophthalmopathy. The 85 to 100 discovery patients were divided at random into training and test sets in a 7:3 ratio. In several Graves' hyperthyroidism patients, the study also compared T-cell repertoires from thyroid tissue with T-cell repertoires from blood. After sampling, hyperthyroidism patients received methimazole starting at 30 mg daily, and ophthalmopathy patients received high-dose intravenous methylprednisolone. The paper reports TCR Vbeta CDR3 sequencing of over 120 peripheral blood samples: 43 ophthalmopathy, about 75 hyperthyroidism and approximately 17 progressor patients. Results and caveats for the whole study, not just this receptor: No statistical method was used to fix the sample size in advance, and group allocation was not hidden from the investigators. Blood samples also contained most of the expanded thyroid clonotypes (frequency above 0.001), which suggests that blood repertoires may reflect thyroid immune responses. In validation, progression to ophthalmopathy was predicted by the model with approximately 67% sensitivity and about 72% specificity, a median of about 6 months before onset. Ophthalmopathy was separated from stable hyperthyroidism by a 13 V-J signature model, with around 90% sensitivity and about 84% specificity obtained in cross-validation and 80%/75% obtained in testing.

Stable Graves' hyperthyroidism was defined as no progression to ophthalmopathy during 18 months of follow-up. Hyperthyroidism patients were aged 18 to 65 years and newly diagnosed, with disease duration of less than 2 months. Any patient with an uncontrolled infection, another autoimmune disease, pregnancy or lactation was excluded. Diagnoses were established on the basis of clinical symptoms, serum thyroxine and TRAb, thyroid ultrasound, and orbital computed tomography. Total RNA was extracted using Trizol reagent, and RNA quality was assessed on an Agilent 2100 Bioanalyzer. TCR beta CDR3 regions were amplified from RNA transcripts. The TCR CDR3 was subjected to a first round of RT-PCR using the HTBI primer set and the Qiagen OneStep RT-PCR kit. A second multiplex PCR round built the libraries, followed by size selection and purification. Sequencing of the libraries was done on an Illumina HiSeq2000 using paired-end 100 bp reads. The paper's data handling went like this. SOAPnuke was used to process the raw data, with reads discarded if the reads contained adapters or uncalled bases, had a mean Phred below 15, or lacked an exact constant-primer or identifier match. High-quality paired reads were merged with COPE v1.2.5, and unique nucleotide sequences were defined as clonotypes. MiTCR v1.1 was used to align the clonotypes against IMGT TRBV, TRBD and TRBJ reference segments. Analysis was restricted to V-J combinations with a frequency above 0.0001, which covered 99.2% of repertoires. The TCS score was defined as F50 (clonal expansion) divided by E x V (chaos), with BLOSUM62-based TCRdist calculated between CDR3 peptides within each V-J. Welch's t-statistics and random forest reduced around 550 V-J features to under 15, which were used in a naive Bayes classifier (R e1071). TCRdb reprocessing: public reads trimmed at Q25 with fastp, clones called with MiXCR, in-frame beta chains kept. Rows are combined by CDR3 protein, so each entry shows the most common genes and DNA. These V and J calls are TCRdb output, not the study's own analysis. The sample table contains hundreds of thousands of distinct CDR3 sequences; only one count was recorded for about 45% of them. Clones ranked in the top ten supply about 7.9% of the sample.

The CDR3 holds 17 amino acids from the cysteine to the phenylalanine. Here the CDR3 DNA is all that survives: 51 bases in frame from base 1. The V end gives up 4 bases and the J end 1 base, leaving 8 bases in the junction not matched to a gene. CDR1 and CDR2, per the germline V gene (reference sequence), are SEHNR and FQNEAQ. A note on this clonotype: It has no known antigen specificity. There are no base qualities to consult, and no much larger clone falls within one base.

The sequence was obtained from a woman younger than 30 with Graves' hyperthyroidism. Donor details come from another sample of the same person, matched by shared clones. Here the chain combines TRBV7-9 and TRBJ2-2; TRBD1 fits 8 bases in the junction. Specimen: peripheral blood or thyroid tissue (not recorded which). The CDR3 reads as follows: CASSSYYGTGNTGELFF. In nucleotides, the sequence is TGTGCCAGCAGCTCATACTATGGGACAGGGAACACCGGGGAGCTGTTTTTT.